A single TCR beta chain is shown here with its context. Germline V CDR1 and CDR2: SGHNT, YYREEE (reference sequence). The CDR3 length is 13 residues. Deletions cut 5 bases from V and 4 bases from J, with 13 bases between. The data belong to a study of beta chain features in type 1 diabetes. Sequenced material consisted of expressed TCRB transcripts (all of the isolated RNA was reverse transcribed). The repertoire was sequenced with immunoSEQ multiplex PCR; TCRdb's copy has only in-frame clones and lacks some. The sample consists of a few hundred thousand clones, 20% of them appearing once. The genes are TRBV5-4 and TRBJ2-7; D gene unclear. The sample taken for sequencing was naive CD4+ T cells from blood. The TCR was taken from a woman aged 18-29 years in good health. DNA of the CDR3: TGTGCCAGCAGTTTTGACAAAACTTACGAGCAGTACTTC. Translation: CASSFDKTYEQYF.